One and the same sample provided the 27 T cell receptor beta chains below, sequenced in a study of T-cell reconstitution after alpha-beta-depleted transplantation in children. Construction of the TCRbeta library involved unique molecular identifiers. From the PCR reads, TCRdb called clonotypes with MiXCR, one entry per CDR3 protein. The profile shows roughly 500,000 distinct CDR3 sequences, about a sixth of them singletons. This material consisted of PBMCs from the stem cell graft donor, taken from the stem cell graft. These receptors came from a human donor who donated a stem cell graft to a child with acute lymphoblastic leukemia.

The J gene is TRBJ1-2, the V gene TRBV9; 9 nucleotides agree with TRBD1. V was pared by 6 bases and J by 5 bases, with 14 bases of the junction left unmatched. Germline-derived CDR1 and CDR2 are SGDLS and YYNGEE. The CDR3 consists of 16 residues. The CDR3 DNA is TGTGCCAGCATGGGACCGGGACAGGGCGGGAAATATGGCTACACCTTC. Encoded protein: CASMGPGQGGKYGYTF.

The rearrangement links TRBV29-1 to TRBJ1-2, with D unclear. This CDR3 has 11 residues. The V end lost 7 bases, the J end lost 7 bases, and 13 bases lay between the germline ends. Looked up from germline, CDR1 is SQVTM and CDR2 is ANQGSEA. CDR3 coding DNA: TGCAGCGGGCAGGAGGGCGGTGGCTACACCTTC. Protein: CSGQEGGGYTF. Full variable domain (outside the CDR3, taken from reference TRBV29-1 and TRBJ1-2): SAVISQKPSRDICQRGTSLTIQCQVDSQVTMMFWYRQQPGQSLTLIATANQGSEATYESGFVIDKFPISRPNLTFSTLTVSNMSPEDSSIYLCSGQEGGGYTFGSGTRLTVV.

The rearrangement uses TRBV5-1 and TRBJ2-7; 12 bases agree with TRBD2. J was trimmed by 3 bases and V by 0 bases; bases with no gene match: 16. The CDR3 extends over 20 amino acids. The germline CDR1 and CDR2 sequences are SGHRS and YFSETQ. DNA for the CDR3: TGCGCCAGCAGCTTGGACCCCGGGAGACTAGCGGGAGCCCTGAACTACGAGCAGTACTTC. Its protein product is CASSLDPGRLAGALNYEQYF.

The chain links TRBV20-1 to TRBJ1-6; no clear D gene. Trimming left V 3 bases short and J 9 bases short, with 12 bases between. Germline-derived CDR1 and CDR2 are DFQATT and SNEGSKA (reference sequence). The CDR3 is 13 residues long. The CDR3 nucleotides are TGCAGTGCTAGGGCCTCGGAAAGTTCACCCCTCCACTTT. Its protein is CSARASESSPLHF.

The chain joins TRBV2 to TRBJ1-5; 8 bases fit TRBD1. The CDR3 spans 16 residues. V was pared by 8 bases and J by 3 bases, with 12 bases of the junction left unmatched. CDR1 and CDR2 from the germline V gene are SNHLY and FYNNEI. CDR3 sequence reads: CASGWDRLTYNQPQHF. The CDR3 bases are TGTGCCAGCGGGTGGGACAGGTTAACTTACAATCAGCCCCAGCATTTT. Full variable domain (remainder filled in from reference TRBV2 and TRBJ1-5): EPEVTQTPSHQVTQMGQEVILRCVPISNHLYFYWYRQILGQKVEFLVSFYNNEISEKSEIFDDQFSVERPDGSNFTLKIRSTKLEDSAMYFCASGWDRLTYNQPQHFGDGTRLSIL.

The chain links TRBV20-1 to TRBJ2-2; tentatively, D is TRBD2 (6 bases). This CDR3 comprises 14 residues. The germline V gene has CDR1 DFQATT and CDR2 SNEGSKA (reference sequence). V was cut by 3 bases and J by 4 bases, with 12 bases left in between. The CDR3 sequence: CSASRELPTGELFF. The CDR3 DNA reads TGCAGTGCTAGCCGGGAGCTCCCCACCGGGGAGCTGTTTTTT.

V and J are TRBV7-9 and TRBJ2-7; D ambiguous. The CDR3 runs to 14 residues. Between the trimmed V and J ends, which lost 5 bases and 3 bases, there was a span of 14 bases. Per germline, CDR1 SEHNR and CDR2 FQNEAQ (reference sequence). CDR3 protein: CASSPSATIYEQYF. For the CDR3, the DNA is TGTGCCAGCAGCCCCTCCGCTACAATCTACGAGCAGTACTTC.

The rearrangement uses TRBV4-1 and TRBJ2-7; 7 bases line up with TRBD1. The trim removed 1 base at V and 4 bases at J, leaving 7 bases unmatched. Germline V gene data show CDR1 as MGHRA and CDR2 as YSYEKL. The CDR3 spans 15 residues. CDR3 nucleotide sequence: TGCGCCAGCAGCCAAGTCACCGGGACAGCGTACGAGCAGTACTTC. Protein: CASSQVTGTAYEQYF.

The rearrangement links TRBV5-1 to TRBJ2-1; TRBD2 agrees at 10 bases. V lost 4 bases to trimming and J lost 3 bases; unmatched junction nucleotides: 4. The CDR3 is made up of 15 amino acids. Germline V CDR1 and CDR2: SGHRS, YFSETQ. The CDR3 is CASSPSGRDYNEQFF. In DNA form, the CDR3 reads TGCGCCAGCAGCCCCAGCGGGAGGGACTACAATGAGCAGTTCTTC.

The rearrangement uses TRBV10-3 and TRBJ1-1; D remains unclear. This CDR3 contains 13 residues. Trimming cost V 0 bases and J 11 bases, with 13 bases left between them. Germline CDR1 is ENHRY and CDR2 is SYGVKD. CDR3 sequence (DNA): TGTGCCATCAGTGAGTCGACTCCCGAGTGGGCTTTCTTT. The encoded protein is CAISESTPEWAFF.

This clonotype was observed a few times. J is TRBJ1-1 and V is TRBV5-1, with 7 bases lining up with TRBD1. CDR1 and CDR2 from the germline V gene are SGHRS and YFSETQ. J lost 2 bases, V lost 5 bases, and 6 bases had no gene match. The CDR3 loop spans 14 amino acids. CDR3 sequence (DNA): TGCGCCAGCAGACCCCAGGGGGTCAACACTGAAGCTTTCTTT. Protein: CASRPQGVNTEAFF.

This chain connects TRBV20-1 to TRBJ2-5; D is ambiguous. CDR1 and CDR2 (germline): DFQATT, SNEGSKA (reference sequence). This CDR3 contains 16 residues. The germline V and J ends were trimmed by 0 bases and 2 bases, with 16 bases remaining between them. CDR3 sequence: CSARDIGIDSQETQYF. The CDR3 DNA reads TGCAGTGCTAGAGATATCGGCATTGACTCACAAGAGACCCAGTACTTC.

CDR3 loop: CSASVGLNTEAFF. CDR3 nucleotide sequence: TGCAGTGCTAGCGTAGGGCTGAACACTGAAGCTTTCTTT. The V call is TRBV20-1, the J call TRBJ1-1; D gene ambiguous. V lost 3 bases and J 0 bases, leaving 8 bases between the germline ends. The length of the CDR3 is 13 residues. The germline V gene has CDR1 DFQATT and CDR2 SNEGSKA (reference sequence).

This clonotype was counted between two and nine times. The chain couples TRBV20-1 to TRBJ2-1; D ambiguous. Looked up from germline, CDR1 is DFQATT and CDR2 is SNEGSKA (reference sequence). The CDR3 sequence is 16 residues long. V lost 6 bases and J 0 bases, leaving 18 bases between the germline ends. CDR3 loop: CSAPRIAASSYNEQFF. The CDR3 DNA reads as TGCAGTGCCCCCAGGATCGCGGCTAGCTCCTACAATGAGCAGTTCTTC.

This clonotype was seen more than once but under ten times. The chain joins TRBV7-9 to TRBJ2-7; D call uncertain. Germline assignment: CDR1 SEHNR and CDR2 FQNEAQ (reference sequence). The germline V and J ends were trimmed by 5 bases and 2 bases, with 16 bases remaining between them. The CDR3 sequence is 15 residues long. For the CDR3, the DNA is TGTGCCAGCAGCCCCCAGGTGAGGCAGACCTACGAGCAGTACTTC. Protein sequence: CASSPQVRQTYEQYF.

V is TRBV27 and J is TRBJ2-2, with TRBD1 as a possible D gene (6 bases). Germline V lookup: CDR1 MNHEY, CDR2 SMNVEV (reference sequence). The CDR3 contains 17 residues. V was pared by 3 bases and J by 6 bases, with 20 bases between. Here the CDR3 reads CASSFEEQGLGAGELFF. CDR3 nucleotides: TGTGCCAGCAGTTTCGAGGAACAGGGTCTGGGGGCCGGGGAGCTGTTTTTT.

This clonotype was observed a handful of times. CDR3: CASSGPSGRLHEQYF. Written as DNA, the CDR3 is TGTGCCAGCAGCGGTCCTAGCGGGAGGCTCCACGAGCAGTACTTC. The rearrangement uses TRBV9 and TRBJ2-7, with 11 bases lining up with TRBD2. Trimming at V came to 3 bases and at J to 5 bases, leaving 7 bases not matched to a gene. This CDR3 region has 15 residues. Germline CDR1 and CDR2: SGDLS and YYNGEE. The full variable domain, its missing parts supplied by reference TRBV9 and TRBJ2-7, is DSGVTQTPKHLITATGQRVTLRCSPRSGDLSVYWYQQSLDQGLQFLIQYYNGEERAKGNILERFSAQQFPDLHSELNLSSLELGDSALYFCASSGPSGRLHEQYFGPGTRLTVT.

The table lists this clonotype with a few counts. The chain has TRBV20-1 and TRBJ2-7, with a weak D call TRBD1 (6 bases). CDR1 is DFQATT, CDR2 SNEGSKA, per germline (reference sequence). The CDR3 is 12 residues long. V was clipped by 8 bases and J by 10 bases, with 21 bases between them. The CDR3 region is CSTGLQGSRQYF. DNA of the CDR3: TGCAGTACGGGTCTCCAGGGGTCCAGACAGTACTTC.

The V gene is TRBV29-1, the J gene TRBJ2-3; TRBD1 is a possible D gene (5 bases). Germline assignment: CDR1 SQVTM and CDR2 ANQGSEA. Trimming left V 6 bases short and J 3 bases short, with 10 bases between. The CDR3 consists of 12 residues. Here the CDR3 reads CSVQGATDTQYF. DNA of the CDR3: TGCAGCGTGCAGGGTGCGACAGATACGCAGTATTTT.

This clonotype was picked up many times. The rearrangement links TRBV12-3 or TRBV12-4 to TRBJ1-4; D gene ambiguous. Trimming removed 3 bases at V and 7 bases at J, with 12 bases between. The CDR3 has 14 amino acids. The CDR3 nucleotides read TGTGCCAGCAGTTTTGCTGGGAAGAGTGAAAAACTGTTTTTT. This encodes CASSFAGKSEKLFF.

This chain uses TRBV21-1 with TRBJ2-1; TRBD2 is the table's D call and was not checked against the DNA. TRBV21-1 is a pseudogene segment. The CDR3 spans 20 residues. The CDR3 nucleotides are TGTGCCAGCAGCAAAGACCGAACTAGCGGACCACCACAACCCACCAGTGAGCAGTTCTTC. It is translated as CASSKDRTSGPPQPTSEQFF.

This clonotype turned up a few times. This chain links TRBV27 with TRBJ2-3; D is undetermined. Germline CDR1 reads MNHEY; CDR2 reads SMNVEV (reference sequence). V gave up 4 bases and J gave up 0 bases, with 11 bases separating them. The length of the CDR3 is 15 residues. The CDR3 bases are TGTGCCAGCAGTTATGGGTTCTCTAGCACAGATACGCAGTATTTT. This encodes CASSYGFSSTDTQYF.

The V gene is TRBV29-1, the J gene TRBJ2-7; 12 bases map to TRBD2. The V segment lost 7 bases and the J segment 2 bases; nucleotides outside the gene matches: 6. Germline CDR1 is SQVTM and CDR2 is ANQGSEA. The CDR3 covers 14 residues. For the CDR3, the DNA is TGCAGCGCCCAGGGACTAGCGGGCCCCTACGAGCAGTACTTC. It specifies CSAQGLAGPYEQYF.

This chain uses TRBV29-1 with TRBJ2-3; D remains unclear. The CDR3 is made up of 12 amino acids. Trimming shortened V by 0 bases and J by 4 bases, and 5 bases separated the two germline ends. CDR1 and CDR2 (germline): SQVTM, ANQGSEA. CDR3 nucleotide sequence: TGCAGCGTTGAAGATCGGGCAGATACGCAGTATTTT. The encoded protein is CSVEDRADTQYF.

In this sample, this clonotype turned up a few times. The chain has TRBV9 and TRBJ1-2; perhaps TRBD1 as D (5 bases). Germline V lookup: CDR1 SGDLS, CDR2 YYNGEE. The CDR3 has 15 amino acids. With 3 bases removed from V and 3 bases from J, the gap between germline ends came to 15 bases. CDR3 bases: TGTGCCAGCAGCGCCGCGCGGCAGGGCGACTATGGCTACACCTTC. Translating gives CASSAARQGDYGYTF.

This clonotype has just a few counts. The chain has TRBV5-1 and TRBJ2-1, with D tentatively TRBD1 (5 bases). From germline, CDR1 is SGHRS and CDR2 YFSETQ. The CDR3 is 15 residues long. Trimming pared 4 bases from V and 4 bases from J, leaving 15 bases between. Written as DNA, the CDR3 is TGCGCCAGCAGCGGTGACTGGGGCCTTTACAATGAGCAGTTCTTC. The encoded protein is CASSGDWGLYNEQFF.

The genes are TRBV7-6 and TRBJ2-2; D gene uncertain. CDR3 length equals 14 residues. Trimming stripped 7 bases from V and 2 bases from J, with 11 bases between. CDR1 is SGHVS and CDR2 is FNYEAQ in the germline V gene. The CDR3 bases are TGTGCCAGCACCTCCCCACCTAACACCGGGGAGCTGTTTTTT. It translates to CASTSPPNTGELFF.